This TCR beta chain stems from a study of response to subunit inactivated influenza vaccine. Study-wide results and caveats: Each seasonal flu vaccination may recruit only limited new T cells, authors suggested.

About this clonotype itself: Its antigen is not identified.

TCRdb independently ran MiXCR on the RT-PCR reads; one entry per CDR3 protein. Of 610,000 or so distinct CDR3 sequences listed, around 15% are singletons. Per the germline V gene, CDR1 is MNHNS and CDR2 is SASEGT. The junction had 7 bases not matched to a gene; V was cut back by 6 bases and J by 1 base. The CDR3 is made up of 16 amino acids. The sample consisted of PBMCs from blood, taken about 13 days after vaccination. V gene TRBV6-1 combines with J gene TRBJ2-3; TRBD1 agrees at 10 bases. This clonotype was obtained from a man in his fifties who received an inactivated influenza vaccine. CDR3: CASSKLDRGGTDTQYF. The DNA for the CDR3 is TGTGCCAGCAGCAAACTGGACAGGGGGGGCACAGATACGCAGTATTTT.